The 31 T cell receptor beta chains below all came from one sample that was sequenced in a study of beta chain features in type 1 diabetes. Expressed TCRB transcripts were sequenced, since all the RNA that had been isolated was reverse transcribed. Here immunoSEQ multiplex PCR was the method, and the copy in TCRdb shows in-frame clones only, minus some. The sample lists some 500,000 clones; roughly 11% were seen once. Sequenced material: naive CD4+ T cells from blood. The receptors originated from a woman between 18 and 29 years old in good health.

The V and J genes are TRBV4-2 and TRBJ1-4; perhaps TRBD1 as D (5 bases). CDR3 length: 17 amino acids. Germline CDR1 reads LGHNA; CDR2 reads YNFKEQ. The V and J ends lost 0 bases and 3 bases respectively, with 14 bases between them. The CDR3 protein is CASSQEIKGAANEKLFF. CDR3 DNA sequence: TGTGCCAGCAGCCAAGAAATAAAAGGGGCAGCTAATGAAAAACTGTTTTTT.

This clone was seen a handful of times. The chain joins TRBV5-1 to TRBJ2-7; the D gene is possibly TRBD1 (6 bases). The V gene lost 4 bases and the J gene lost 4 bases, with 18 bases spanning the gap. This CDR3 has 15 residues. Per the germline V gene, CDR1 is SGHRS and CDR2 is YFSETQ. The CDR3 loop reads CASSRGHRGEYEQYV. CDR3 bases: TGCGCCAGCAGCCGGGGACACCGAGGGGAGTACGAGCAGTACGTC.

The chain carries TRBV4-3 and TRBJ2-3; D gene ambiguous. The V end was cut by 0 bases, the J end by 0 bases, with 16 bases between. The CDR3 sequence is 18 residues long. Germline V gene data show CDR1 as LGHNA and CDR2 as YSLEER. The CDR3 bases are TGCGCCAGCAGCCAAGATCATCCGGCAGCCCCTAGCACAGATACGCAGTATTTT. It translates to CASSQDHPAAPSTDTQYF.

The chain joins TRBV5-4 to TRBJ2-3, with 9 bases that match TRBD2. The CDR3 length is 18 residues. Trimming removed 4 bases from V and 6 bases from J; junction bases left unmatched: 18. Germline values: CDR1 SGHNT, CDR2 YYREEE (reference sequence). This CDR3 is CASSPGGGPASGKDTQYF. CDR3 in DNA: TGTGCCAGCAGCCCGGGGGGAGGGCCAGCTAGCGGGAAGGATACGCAGTATTTT.

This clone was detected only a few times. The J gene is TRBJ2-7, the V gene TRBV15; 7 nucleotides agree with TRBD2. Germline V gives CDR1 LNHNV, CDR2 YYDKDF (reference sequence). The ends lost 5 bases at V and 7 bases at J; junction bases unmatched: 14. This CDR3 region has 15 residues. For the CDR3, the DNA is TGTGCCACCAGCCCCCCGGTGGGGGGGACTACGGAGCAGTACGTC. It translates to CATSPPVGGTTEQYV.

This clone came up a few times. The chain links TRBV11-1 to TRBJ2-3; perhaps TRBD1 as D (6 bases). CDR1 is SGHAT, CDR2 FQDESV, per germline (reference sequence). CDR3 size: 13 residues. V was clipped by 6 bases and J by 8 bases, with 15 bases between them. This chain's CDR3 is CASRPTGIGTQYF. The CDR3 bases are TGTGCCAGCAGGCCAACAGGGATAGGTACGCAGTATTTT.

This clone appeared a few times. This rearrangement joins TRBV5-1 to TRBJ1-2, with D possibly TRBD1 on 5 matching bases. This CDR3 region has 12 residues. Germline CDR1 and CDR2: SGHRS and YFSETQ. The ends were cut back, 3 bases at V and 10 bases at J, with 13 bases in the middle. For the CDR3, the DNA is TGCGCCAGCAGCTGGGGACTTGACGACTACACCTTC. Amino acid sequence: CASSWGLDDYTF.

This clone occurred a few times. The chain joins TRBV6-5 to TRBJ1-4, with a weak D call TRBD1 (6 bases). The CDR3 spans 14 residues. Per germline, CDR1 MNHEY and CDR2 SVGAGI. V lost 1 base and J lost 7, with 10 bases in between. CDR3 sequence: CASSYYRDGEKLFF. The CDR3 DNA sequence: TGTGCCAGCAGTTACTACAGGGATGGTGAAAAACTGTTTTTT.

The CDR3 is CASSLVGDGYEQYF. The CDR3 DNA reads TGTGCCAGCAGCTTGGTTGGGGACGGCTACGAGCAGTACTTC. The J gene is TRBJ2-7, the V gene TRBV5-6, with D tentatively TRBD1 or TRBD2 (5 bases each). The CDR3 spans 14 residues. V was cut by 0 bases and J by 3 bases, with 10 bases left in between. Germline CDR1 reads SGHDT; CDR2 reads YYEEEE.

The chain uses TRBV9 and TRBJ1-1, with TRBD1 matching over 9 bases. The trim removed 4 bases at V and 4 bases at J, leaving 11 bases unmatched. This CDR3 contains 16 residues. Germline CDR1 is SGDLS and CDR2 is YYNGEE. The CDR3 DNA sequence: TGTGCCAGCAGCCTTAGACAGGGGGAAGCACCCACTGAAGCTTTCTTT. Its translation is CASSLRQGEAPTEAFF.

The chain uses TRBV6-6 and TRBJ2-5; TRBD2 matches at 8 bases. The trim removed 2 bases at V and 3 bases at J, leaving 8 bases unmatched. Germline V gene lookup returns CDR1 MNHNY and CDR2 SVGAGI (reference sequence). CDR3 length: 16 residues. CDR3 DNA sequence: TGTGCCAGCAGTTACGTAGGACTAGCAGCGGAAGAGACCCAGTACTTC. Protein sequence: CASSYVGLAAEETQYF.

CDR3: CASSLAGVSYEQYV. CDR3 DNA sequence: TGTGCCAGCAGCTTGGCAGGAGTCTCCTACGAGCAGTACGTC. The chain carries TRBV5-6 and TRBJ2-7; D is undetermined. V lost 0 bases and J lost 0, with 7 bases in between. The CDR3 spans 14 residues. Germline CDR1 is SGHDT and CDR2 is YYEEEE.

The rearrangement joins TRBV15 to TRBJ2-3; unclear D gene. Germline V gives CDR1 LNHNV, CDR2 YYDKDF (reference sequence). The CDR3 is 16 amino acids. V lost 4 bases, J lost 0 bases, and 14 bases lay in between. This CDR3 is CATSKSLSSSTDTQYF. DNA for the CDR3: TGTGCCACCAGCAAGTCATTGTCCTCTAGCACAGATACGCAGTATTTT.

On this clone: This sample includes further DNA sequences coding for the same CDR3. The V call is TRBV7-2, the J call TRBJ2-5, with 8 bases aligning to TRBD1. J was trimmed by 2 bases and V by 3 bases; bases with no gene match: 2. Germline CDR1 is SGHTA and CDR2 is FQGNSA. The CDR3 sequence is 14 residues long. Written as DNA, the CDR3 is TGTGCCAGCAGCTTGAACAGGGGGCAAGAGACCCAGTACTTC. This sequence encodes CASSLNRGQETQYF.

The table lists this clone with a few counts. This rearrangement joins TRBV15 to TRBJ2-7; D uncertain. Germline CDR1 is LNHNV and CDR2 is YYDKDF (reference sequence). The V gene lost 0 bases and the J gene lost 1 base, with 16 bases spanning the gap. The CDR3 has 17 amino acids. The CDR3 here is CATSRDGRGRSSYEQYF. CDR3 DNA: TGTGCCACCAGCAGAGACGGCCGAGGTAGGAGTTCCTACGAGCAGTACTTC.

Only a few counts were recorded for this clone. The chain is built from TRBV4-3 and TRBJ1-6; no clear D gene. CDR1 LGHNA and CDR2 YSLEER come from the germline V gene. The V gene lost 2 bases and the J gene lost 5 bases, with 7 bases spanning the gap. This CDR3 comprises 14 residues. In DNA, the CDR3 is TGCGCCAGCAGCCAAAACTTCAATAATTCACCCCTCCACTTT. Amino acids: CASSQNFNNSPLHF.

The chain has TRBV7-2 and TRBJ2-3; TRBD1 matches 11 bases. Germline V gives CDR1 SGHTA, CDR2 FQGNSA. This CDR3 spans 15 amino acids. After removal of 4 bases from V and 3 bases from J, the junction contained 3 bases not matched to a gene. The CDR3 coding sequence is TGTGCCAGCAGCTGGGACAGGGGGGAAACAGATACGCAGTATTTT. Translated, it gives CASSWDRGETDTQYF.

The chain links TRBV5-1 to TRBJ2-7; TRBD2 matches 13 bases. Germline assignment: CDR1 SGHRS and CDR2 YFSETQ. The V gene end was trimmed by 3 bases and the J gene end by 5 bases; junction bases not matched to a gene: 5. This CDR3 is built from 15 residues. The DNA for the CDR3 is TGCGCCAGCAGCTCGGGACTAGCGGGGAGCAACGAGCAGTACGTC. This translates into CASSSGLAGSNEQYV.

This clone came up a few times. This chain connects TRBV9 to TRBJ2-3; D unclear. Trimming removed 0 bases from V and 6 bases from J, with 8 bases in between. Germline loops: CDR1 SGDLS, CDR2 YYNGEE. The CDR3 length is 13 residues. CDR3 coding DNA: TGTGCCAGCAGCGTAGTGGCTGCGGATACGCAGTATTTT. The encoded protein is CASSVVAADTQYF.

V and J are TRBV30 and TRBJ2-2; 10 bases are shared with TRBD2. This CDR3 comprises 17 residues. CDR1 is GTSNPN and CDR2 is SVGIG in the germline V gene (reference sequence). The ends lost 3 bases at V and 9 bases at J; junction bases unmatched: 16. CDR3: CAWSLTRTSGTLRELFF. In nucleotides, the CDR3 is TGTGCCTGGAGCCTAACCCGGACTAGCGGTACACTCCGGGAGCTGTTTTTT.

This clone was observed a handful of times. Other DNA sequences of this sample code for an identical CDR3. The chain recombines TRBV18 with TRBJ2-5, with 14 bases aligning to TRBD2. This CDR3 has 15 amino acids. V dropped 3 bases and J dropped 3; count of bases not matched to a gene: 0. CDR1 and CDR2 from the germline V gene are KGHSH and LQKENI. Here the CDR3 DNA reads TGTGCCAGCTCACCGGGACTAGCGGGGGAAGAGACCCAGTACTTC. Translation gives CASSPGLAGEETQYF.

The chain carries TRBV9 and TRBJ2-2, with D perhaps matching TRBD1 or TRBD2 (5 bases each). V was clipped by 2 bases and J by 2 bases, with 13 bases between them. Germline CDR1 SGDLS, CDR2 YYNGEE. The CDR3 runs 16 residues. CDR3 in amino acids: CASSVGTGPNTGELFF. CDR3 DNA: TGTGCCAGCAGCGTGGGTACGGGGCCAAACACCGGGGAGCTGTTTTTT.

The chain links TRBV7-2 to TRBJ2-3; 9 bases match TRBD1. With 2 bases clipped from V and 2 bases from J, the junction kept 11 bases outside the gene matches. The CDR3 has 18 amino acids. Germline-derived CDR1 and CDR2 are SGHTA and FQGNSA. Written as DNA, the CDR3 is TGTGCCAGCAGCTTATTACTTCTGGGACAGGGCTACACAGATACGCAGTATTTT. Residues: CASSLLLLGQGYTDTQYF. Using reference TRBV7-2 and TRBJ2-3 for the parts outside the CDR3, the full variable domain is GAGVSQSPSNKVTEKGKDVELRCDPISGHTALYWYRQSLGQGLEFLIYFQGNSAPDKSGLPSDRFSAERTGGSVSTLTIQRTQQEDSAVYLCASSLLLLGQGYTDTQYFGPGTRLTVL.

This chain uses TRBV7-3 with TRBJ2-2; D ambiguous. The CDR3 has 13 amino acids. The germline V gene has CDR1 SGHTA and CDR2 FQGTGA. V lost 8 bases and J lost 4, with 11 bases in between. The CDR3 DNA reads TGTGCCAGCTCCCGGCCCCTCACCGGGGAGCTGTTTTTT. It specifies CASSRPLTGELFF.

This clone showed up just a few times. The rearrangement uses TRBV25-1 and TRBJ1-2; D unresolved. The CDR3 contains 13 residues. Germline V gene data show CDR1 as MGHDK and CDR2 as SYGVNS. The germline V and J ends were trimmed by 0 bases and 8 bases, with 10 bases remaining between them. CDR3 sequence reads: CASSEYNPRGYTF. The CDR3 DNA is TGTGCCAGCAGTGAATATAACCCTAGGGGCTACACCTTC.

The rearrangement links TRBV7-2 to TRBJ2-7; D unresolved. V lost 6 bases and J lost 3, with 27 bases in between. Germline V gene data show CDR1 as SGHTA and CDR2 as FQGNSA. CDR3 size: 18 residues. The CDR3 loop is CASRPRSVRPPTNYEQYF. The CDR3 nucleotides are TGTGCCAGCAGGCCAAGAAGTGTGAGGCCTCCCACGAACTACGAGCAGTACTTC.

The V call is TRBV6-4, the J call TRBJ1-5, with 7 bases that match TRBD1. With V trimmed by 4 bases and J by 5 bases, 2 bases remained unmatched. Per germline, CDR1 MRHNA and CDR2 SNTAGT. CDR3 length: 13 residues. CDR3: CASSGDRDQPQHF. As DNA, the CDR3 is TGTGCCAGCAGTGGCGACAGGGATCAGCCCCAGCATTTT.

This clone came up a few times. The V call is TRBV21-1, the J call TRBJ2-7. TRBV21-1 is shown as a pseudogene. The CDR3 spans 11 residues. Here the CDR3 DNA reads TGTGCCAGCAGCATCGCCTACGAGCAGTACGTC. As protein: CASSIAYEQYV.

J is TRBJ1-2 and V is TRBV7-9; 7 bases agree with TRBD1. V shed 4 bases, J shed 8 bases, and the junction held 7 bases outside the gene matches. The length of the CDR3 is 13 residues. The germline V gene has CDR1 SEHNR and CDR2 FQNEAQ (reference sequence). The CDR3 reads CASSYRDSGGYTF. CDR3 DNA: TGTGCCAGCAGCTACCGGGACAGCGGGGGCTACACCTTC.

This chain joins TRBV5-6 and TRBJ2-5; TRBD1 agrees at 8 bases. CDR1 is SGHDT and CDR2 is YYEEEE in the germline V gene. The CDR3 spans 16 residues. V lost 6 bases and J lost 1; bases outside the gene matches: 11. The CDR3 here is CASMPLDRVSQETQYF. The DNA of the CDR3 is TGTGCCAGCATGCCTTTGGACAGGGTTAGCCAAGAGACCCAGTACTTC.

In its sample, this clone was seen a few times. The CDR3, as DNA: TGTGCCAGCAGTTGGGTAGGAGGCCAAGAGACCCAGTACTTC. Translated, it gives CASSWVGGQETQYF. The V call is TRBV28, the J call TRBJ2-5; D perhaps matches TRBD2 (5 bases). Looked up from germline, CDR1 is MDHEN and CDR2 is SYDVKM. The germline V and J ends were trimmed by 4 bases and 1 base, with 10 bases remaining between them. This CDR3 has 14 amino acids.